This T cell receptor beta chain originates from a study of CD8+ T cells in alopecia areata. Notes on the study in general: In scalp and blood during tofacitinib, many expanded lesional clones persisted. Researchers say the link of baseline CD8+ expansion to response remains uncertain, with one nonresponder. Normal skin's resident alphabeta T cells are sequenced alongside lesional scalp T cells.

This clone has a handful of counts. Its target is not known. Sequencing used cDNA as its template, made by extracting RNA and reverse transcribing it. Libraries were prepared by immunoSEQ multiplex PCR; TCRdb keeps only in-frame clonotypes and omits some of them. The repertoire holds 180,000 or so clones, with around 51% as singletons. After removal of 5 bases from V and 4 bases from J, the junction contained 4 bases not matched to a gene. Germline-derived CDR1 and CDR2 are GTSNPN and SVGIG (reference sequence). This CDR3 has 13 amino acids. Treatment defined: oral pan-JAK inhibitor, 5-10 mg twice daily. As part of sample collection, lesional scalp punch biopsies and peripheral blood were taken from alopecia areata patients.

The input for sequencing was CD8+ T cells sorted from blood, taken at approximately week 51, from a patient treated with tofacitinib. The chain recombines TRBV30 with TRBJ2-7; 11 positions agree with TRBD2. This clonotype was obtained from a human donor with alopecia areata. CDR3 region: CAWDTSGGYEQYF. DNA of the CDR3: TGTGCCTGGGACACTAGCGGGGGATACGAGCAGTACTTC.